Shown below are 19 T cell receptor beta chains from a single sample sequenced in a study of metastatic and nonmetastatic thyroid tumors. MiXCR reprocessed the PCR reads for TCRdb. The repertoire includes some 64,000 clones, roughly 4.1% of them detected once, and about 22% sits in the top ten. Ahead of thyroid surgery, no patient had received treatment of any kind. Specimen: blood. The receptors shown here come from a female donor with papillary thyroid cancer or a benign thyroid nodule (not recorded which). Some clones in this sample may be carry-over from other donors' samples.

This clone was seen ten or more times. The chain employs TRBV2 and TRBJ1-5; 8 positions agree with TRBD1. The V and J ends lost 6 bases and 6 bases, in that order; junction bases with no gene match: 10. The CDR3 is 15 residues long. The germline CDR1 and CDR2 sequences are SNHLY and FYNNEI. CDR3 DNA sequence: TGTGCCAGCAGAAGCGGACAGGGAAGTGGTCAGCCCCAGCATTTT. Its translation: CASRSGQGSGQPQHF.

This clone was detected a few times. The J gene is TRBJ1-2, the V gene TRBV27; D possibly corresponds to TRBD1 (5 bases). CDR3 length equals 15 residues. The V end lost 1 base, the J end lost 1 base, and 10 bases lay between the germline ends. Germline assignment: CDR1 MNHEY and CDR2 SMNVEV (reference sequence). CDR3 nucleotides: TGTGCCAGCAGTTTATGGGGACCTGATAACTATGGCTACACCTTC. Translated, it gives CASSLWGPDNYGYTF.

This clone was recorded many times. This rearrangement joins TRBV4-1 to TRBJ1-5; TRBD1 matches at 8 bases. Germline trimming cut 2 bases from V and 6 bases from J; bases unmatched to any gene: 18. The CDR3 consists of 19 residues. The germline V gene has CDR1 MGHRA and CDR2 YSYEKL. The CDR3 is CASSQWDTGTGFRPQPQHF. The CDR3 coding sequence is TGCGCCAGCAGCCAATGGGATACCGGGACAGGCTTTAGACCTCAGCCCCAGCATTTT.

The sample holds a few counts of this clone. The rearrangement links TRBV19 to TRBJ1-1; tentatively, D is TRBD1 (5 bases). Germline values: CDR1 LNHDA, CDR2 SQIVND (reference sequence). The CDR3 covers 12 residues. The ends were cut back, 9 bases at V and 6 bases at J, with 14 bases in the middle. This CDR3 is CASNRCLAEAFF. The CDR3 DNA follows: TGTGCCAGCAACAGGTGTTTAGCTGAAGCTTTCTTT.

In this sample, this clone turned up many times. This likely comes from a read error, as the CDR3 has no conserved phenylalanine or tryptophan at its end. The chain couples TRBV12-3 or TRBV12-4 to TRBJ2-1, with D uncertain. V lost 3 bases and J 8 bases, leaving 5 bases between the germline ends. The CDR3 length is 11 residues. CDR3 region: CASSFIDEQFL. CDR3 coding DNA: TGTGCCAGCAGTTTCATCGATGAGCAGTTCCTC.

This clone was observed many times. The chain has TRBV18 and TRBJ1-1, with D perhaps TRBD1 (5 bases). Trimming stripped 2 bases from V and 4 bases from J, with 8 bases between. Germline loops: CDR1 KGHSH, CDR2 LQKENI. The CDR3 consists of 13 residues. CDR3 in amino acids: CASSPGGPTEAFF. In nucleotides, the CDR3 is TGTGCCAGCTCACCAGGGGGACCCACTGAAGCTTTCTTT.

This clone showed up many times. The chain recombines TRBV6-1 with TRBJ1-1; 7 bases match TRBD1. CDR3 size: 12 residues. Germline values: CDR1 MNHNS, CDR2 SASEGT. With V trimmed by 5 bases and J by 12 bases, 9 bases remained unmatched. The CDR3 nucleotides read TGTGCCAGCAGTCATGGGACAGAGGGGACTTTCTTT. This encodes CASSHGTEGTFF.

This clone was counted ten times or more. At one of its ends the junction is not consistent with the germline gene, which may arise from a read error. CDR3 coding DNA: TGTGCCAGCAGTTTCCGACAGGGGGCTAATGAAAGACTGTTTTTT. This sequence encodes CASSFRQGANERLFF. V gene TRBV27 combines with J gene TRBJ1-4, with TRBD1 matching 10 bases. The CDR3 contains 15 residues. Germline-derived CDR1 and CDR2 are MNHEY and SMNVEV (reference sequence).

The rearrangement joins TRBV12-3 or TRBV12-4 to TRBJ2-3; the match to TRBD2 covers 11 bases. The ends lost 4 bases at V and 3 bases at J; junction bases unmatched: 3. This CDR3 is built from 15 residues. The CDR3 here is CASSSLAGGTDTQYF. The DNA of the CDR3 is TGTGCCAGCAGTTCCCTAGCGGGAGGAACAGATACGCAGTATTTT.

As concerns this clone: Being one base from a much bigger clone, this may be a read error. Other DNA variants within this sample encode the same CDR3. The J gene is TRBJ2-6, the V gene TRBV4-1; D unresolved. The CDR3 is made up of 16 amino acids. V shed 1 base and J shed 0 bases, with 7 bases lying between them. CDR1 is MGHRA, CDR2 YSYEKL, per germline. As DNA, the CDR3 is TGCGCCAGCAGCCAAGTATTCGACTCTGGGGCCAACGTCCTGACTTTC. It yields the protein CASSQVFDSGANVLTF.

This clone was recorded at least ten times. The CDR3 protein is CASSYVGTSGGTPDYEQYF. Written as DNA, the CDR3 is TGTGCCAGCAGTTACGTAGGGACTAGCGGGGGCACCCCTGACTACGAGCAGTACTTC. This chain links TRBV6-2 or TRBV6-3 with TRBJ2-7, with 14 positions matching TRBD2. The CDR3 is 19 amino acids. Germline-derived CDR1 and CDR2 are MNHEY and SVGEGT. J was trimmed by 3 bases and V by 2 bases; bases with no gene match: 12.

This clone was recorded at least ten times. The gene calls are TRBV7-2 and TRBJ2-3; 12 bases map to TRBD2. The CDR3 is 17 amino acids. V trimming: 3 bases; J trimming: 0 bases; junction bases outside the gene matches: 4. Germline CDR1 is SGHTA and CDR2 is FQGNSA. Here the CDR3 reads CASSFGTSGPSTDTQYF. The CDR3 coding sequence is TGTGCCAGCAGCTTTGGGACTAGCGGGCCAAGCACAGATACGCAGTATTTT.

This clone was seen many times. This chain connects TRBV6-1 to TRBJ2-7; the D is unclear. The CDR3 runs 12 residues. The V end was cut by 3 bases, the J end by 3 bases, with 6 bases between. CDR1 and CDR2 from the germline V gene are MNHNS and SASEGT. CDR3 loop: CASSDPLYEQYF. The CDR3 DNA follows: TGTGCCAGCAGTGACCCCCTCTACGAGCAGTACTTC.

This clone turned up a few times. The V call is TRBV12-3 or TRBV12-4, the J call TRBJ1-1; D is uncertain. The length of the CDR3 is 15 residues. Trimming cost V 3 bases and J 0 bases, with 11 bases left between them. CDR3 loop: CASSFNGQLNTEAFF. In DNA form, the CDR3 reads TGTGCCAGCAGTTTTAATGGGCAATTGAACACTGAAGCTTTCTTT.

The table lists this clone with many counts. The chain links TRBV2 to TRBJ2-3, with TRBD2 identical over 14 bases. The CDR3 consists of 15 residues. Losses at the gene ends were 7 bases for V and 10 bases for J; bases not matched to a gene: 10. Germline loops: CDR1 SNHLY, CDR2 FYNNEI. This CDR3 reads CASKDSGLAGVSQYF. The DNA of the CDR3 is TGTGCCAGCAAAGACTCGGGACTAGCGGGAGTCTCGCAGTATTTT.

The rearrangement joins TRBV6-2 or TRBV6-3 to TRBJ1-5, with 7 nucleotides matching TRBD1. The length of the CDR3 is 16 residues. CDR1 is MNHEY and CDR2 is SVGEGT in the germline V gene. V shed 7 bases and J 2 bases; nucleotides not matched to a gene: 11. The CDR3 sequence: CASKSDRAGGNQPQHF. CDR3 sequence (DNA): TGTGCCAGCAAGAGCGACAGGGCCGGGGGCAATCAGCCCCAGCATTTT.

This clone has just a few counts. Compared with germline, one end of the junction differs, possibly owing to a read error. The CDR3, as DNA: TGCGCCAGCAGCTTGGTGGGGCATGGGGGCAGCTACAATGATCAGTTCTTC. It encodes CASSLVGHGGSYNDQFF. This chain uses TRBV5-1 with TRBJ2-1; D might be TRBD1 (6 bases). Germline-derived CDR1 and CDR2 are SGHRS and YFSETQ. The CDR3 spans 17 residues.

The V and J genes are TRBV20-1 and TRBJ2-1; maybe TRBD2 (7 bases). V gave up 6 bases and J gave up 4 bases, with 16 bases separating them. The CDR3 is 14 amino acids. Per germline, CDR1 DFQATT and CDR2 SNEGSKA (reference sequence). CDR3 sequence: CSAQGLSHYNEQFF. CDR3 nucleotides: TGCAGTGCACAGGGACTATCCCATTACAATGAGCAGTTCTTC.

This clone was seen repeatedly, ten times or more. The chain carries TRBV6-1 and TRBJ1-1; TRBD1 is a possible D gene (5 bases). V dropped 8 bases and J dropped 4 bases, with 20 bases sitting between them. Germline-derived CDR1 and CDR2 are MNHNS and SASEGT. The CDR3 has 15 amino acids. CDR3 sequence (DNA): TGTGCCAGCGCATCCCTTGGGGCGCGTGGCACTGAAGCTTTCTTT. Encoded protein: CASASLGARGTEAFF.